This entry lists 28 T cell receptor beta chains sequenced from one sample in a study of T-cell memory formation after mild COVID-19. MiXCR was run by TCRdb on the 5' RACE reads, yielding one entry per CDR3 protein. In the table there are about 620,000 distinct CDR3 sequences, 18% of which are singletons. Material: PBMCs or a T cell subset sorted from them (not recorded which). The receptors stem from an adult woman who had mild COVID-19 (a few samples of this study predate the infection). Cell type and time point are not known.

In this sample, this clonotype turned up a few times. The rearrangement joins TRBV9 to TRBJ1-2; 8 bases agree with TRBD1. Germline loops: CDR1 SGDLS, CDR2 YYNGEE. V gave up 3 bases and J gave up 8 bases; unmatched junction bases: 6. The CDR3 runs 13 residues. The CDR3 coding sequence is TGTGCCAGCAGCGCCCAGGGGACAGGCGGCTACACCTTC. This codes for CASSAQGTGGYTF.

This clonotype came up a few times. The chain joins TRBV5-1 to TRBJ1-1; a possible D gene is TRBD1 (5 bases). The CDR3 is 14 amino acids. V lost 0 bases and J lost 5, with 11 bases in between. CDR1 is SGHRS and CDR2 is YFSETQ in the germline V gene. This chain's CDR3 is CASSLDGARTEAFF. CDR3 nucleotides: TGCGCCAGCAGCTTGGACGGGGCACGAACTGAAGCTTTCTTT. Variable domain in full (rest from reference TRBV5-1 and TRBJ1-1): KAGVTQTPRYLIKTRGQQVTLSCSPISGHRSVSWYQQTPGQGLQFLFEYFSETQRNKGNFPGRFSGRQFSNSRSEMNVSTLELGDSALYLCASSLDGARTEAFFGQGTRLTVV.

The rearrangement joins TRBV24-1 to TRBJ2-2; 12 bases agree with TRBD2. The CDR3 totals 17 residues. Germline V gene sequence: CDR1 KGHDR, CDR2 SFDVKD. After removal of 3 bases from V and 6 bases from J, the junction contained 7 bases not matched to a gene. CDR3 sequence (DNA): TGTGCCACCAGTGATCCACCTAGCGGGAGGGCCCCCGGGGAGCTGTTTTTT. Its protein product is CATSDPPSGRAPGELFF.

The table lists this clonotype with a few counts. The CDR3, as DNA: TGTGCCAGCAGCTGGGATTCAGATACGCAGTATTTT. Amino acids: CASSWDSDTQYF. V usage is TRBV7-2 and J usage is TRBJ2-3; D gene ambiguous. Trimming cost V 4 bases and J 4 bases, with 6 bases left between them. This CDR3 has 12 residues. Per germline, CDR1 SGHTA and CDR2 FQGNSA.

The CDR3 bases are TGCAGCGTTTCACCCGCGAGCAACTATGGCTACACCTTC. It translates to CSVSPASNYGYTF. This chain joins TRBV29-1 and TRBJ1-2; no clear D. Germline CDR1 and CDR2: SQVTM and ANQGSEA. The length of the CDR3 is 13 residues. Trimming pared 5 bases from V and 2 bases from J, leaving 12 bases between. The whole variable domain, remainder taken from reference TRBV29-1 and TRBJ1-2, is SAVISQKPSRDICQRGTSLTIQCQVDSQVTMMFWYRQQPGQSLTLIATANQGSEATYESGFVIDKFPISRPNLTFSTLTVSNMSPEDSSIYLCSVSPASNYGYTFGSGTRLTVV.

This rearrangement joins TRBV11-2 to TRBJ2-1, with 8 bases lining up with TRBD1. Looked up from germline, CDR1 is SGHAT and CDR2 is FQNNGV. Unmatched junction bases numbered 13, after V lost 0 bases and J lost 3 bases. The CDR3 loop spans 19 amino acids. CDR3 amino acids: CASSLDTRWAGGVYNEQFF. The CDR3 bases are TGTGCCAGCAGCTTAGATACGAGGTGGGCAGGGGGCGTCTACAATGAGCAGTTCTTC.

This clonotype was counted many times. The chain combines TRBV7-2 with TRBJ1-6; no clear D gene. The CDR3 spans 15 residues. V was trimmed by 1 base and J by 9 bases, leaving 13 bases between them. CDR1 is SGHTA and CDR2 is FQGNSA in the germline V gene. DNA of the CDR3: TGTGCCAGCAGCTTAGAAGGGTCGGGCAGTTCACCCCTCCACTTT. Amino acids: CASSLEGSGSSPLHF.

The chain recombines TRBV5-8 with TRBJ2-4; unclear D gene. Germline assignment: CDR1 SGHTS and CDR2 YDEGEE. The CDR3 sequence is 13 residues long. Trimming stripped 2 bases from V and 7 bases from J, with 10 bases between. The CDR3 loop is CASSFGGVNIQYF. The CDR3 DNA sequence: TGTGCCAGCAGCTTTGGTGGGGTCAACATTCAGTACTTC. Full variable domain (remainder filled in from reference TRBV5-8 and TRBJ2-4): EAGVTQSPTHLIKTRGQQATLRCSPISGHTSVYWYQQALGLGLQFLLWYDEGEERNRGNFPPRFSGRQFPNYSSELNVNALELEDSALYLCASSFGGVNIQYFGAGTRLSVL.

DNA of the CDR3: TGTGCCAGCAGTCAGGGGGAGTGGAATGAGCAGTTCTTC. It is translated as CASSQGEWNEQFF. The gene calls are TRBV12-3 or TRBV12-4 and TRBJ2-1; 7 nucleotides match TRBD1. This CDR3 comprises 13 residues. With V trimmed by 5 bases and J by 7 bases, 5 bases remained unmatched.

The V call is TRBV12-3 or TRBV12-4, the J call TRBJ1-2; TRBD1 matches 9 bases. V was pared by 6 bases and J by 5 bases, with 7 bases of the junction left unmatched. This CDR3 comprises 14 residues. The CDR3 protein is CASRGDREGYGYTF. The CDR3 DNA sequence: TGTGCCAGCAGGGGGGACAGGGAAGGGTATGGCTACACCTTC.

This clonotype has at least ten counts. This chain connects TRBV29-1 to TRBJ2-5, with TRBD2 matching over 14 bases. Germline V gene sequence: CDR1 SQVTM, CDR2 ANQGSEA. The CDR3 runs to 17 residues. Trimming at V came to 5 bases and at J to 5 bases, leaving 13 bases not matched to a gene. CDR3 protein: CSVNSGLAGGYGETQYF. DNA of the CDR3: TGCAGCGTTAACTCAGGACTAGCGGGGGGATATGGGGAGACCCAGTACTTC.

This clonotype was observed a handful of times. The CDR3 sequence: CASSSGYDNEQFF. CDR3 coding DNA: TGTGCCAGCAGTTCAGGATACGACAATGAGCAGTTCTTC. The chain uses TRBV6-5 and TRBJ2-1; no clear D. Per germline, CDR1 MNHEY and CDR2 SVGAGI. The CDR3 length is 13 residues. The V and J ends lost 4 bases and 5 bases respectively, with 9 bases between them.

The rearrangement uses TRBV20-1 and TRBJ1-2; no definite D call. Germline V gene data show CDR1 as DFQATT and CDR2 as SNEGSKA (reference sequence). The CDR3 extends over 13 amino acids. The V and J ends lost 1 base and 8 bases respectively, with 14 bases between them. In nucleotides, the CDR3 is TGCAGTGCTAGAGGGACCGCGGCAGTGGGCTACACCTTC. Translated, it gives CSARGTAAVGYTF.

This clonotype appeared a few times. This rearrangement joins TRBV12-3 or TRBV12-4 to TRBJ1-1, with 7 bases identical to TRBD1. The V gene end was trimmed by 2 bases and the J gene end by 1 base; junction bases not matched to a gene: 1. This CDR3 is 14 amino acids long. CDR3 DNA: TGTGCCAGCAGTTTATACAGGGGGAACACTGAAGCTTTCTTT. Residues: CASSLYRGNTEAFF.

V is TRBV18 and J is TRBJ2-2; the match to TRBD2 covers 8 bases. CDR3 length: 16 amino acids. Germline CDR1 and CDR2: KGHSH and LQKENI. J gave up 0 bases and V 1 base, and 1 base lay outside the gene matches. The CDR3 DNA reads as TGTGCCAGCTCACCACGACTAGCGACGAACACCGGGGAGCTGTTTTTT. Its translation is CASSPRLATNTGELFF.

This clonotype was detected a few times. This chain links TRBV12-3 or TRBV12-4 with TRBJ1-2; D remains ambiguous. CDR3 length equals 13 residues. V was clipped by 6 bases and J by 3 bases, with 11 bases between them. Here the CDR3 DNA reads TGTGCCAGCAGCCCAAGGCGTTACTATGGCTACACCTTC. Amino acids: CASSPRRYYGYTF.

As DNA, the CDR3 is TGTGCCAGCAGCGTAGCCGGAGGGGCAGATACGCAGTATTTT. Residues: CASSVAGGADTQYF. The genes are TRBV9 and TRBJ2-3; tentatively, D is TRBD2 (6 bases). Trimming pared 0 bases from V and 4 bases from J, leaving 9 bases between. Germline CDR1 SGDLS, CDR2 YYNGEE. This CDR3 is built from 14 residues.

This clonotype was counted a few times. The chain combines TRBV9 with TRBJ2-3; tentatively, D is TRBD1 or TRBD2 (6 bases each). V was cut by 2 bases and J by 0 bases, with 16 bases left in between. The CDR3 is made up of 17 amino acids. Germline-derived CDR1 and CDR2 are SGDLS and YYNGEE. The CDR3: CASSVNRRGASTDTQYF. The CDR3 bases are TGTGCCAGCAGCGTCAATAGGAGGGGGGCTAGCACAGATACGCAGTATTTT.

The chain links TRBV2 to TRBJ1-2, with D hard to call. Per the germline V gene, CDR1 is SNHLY and CDR2 is FYNNEI. V was pared by 6 bases and J by 6 bases, with 5 bases between. This CDR3 contains 10 residues. The CDR3 loop is CASRVDGYTF. CDR3 coding DNA: TGTGCCAGCAGGGTGGATGGCTACACCTTC.

V is TRBV30 and J is TRBJ2-1; 9 nucleotides match TRBD2. The CDR3 consists of 14 residues. The V gene end was trimmed by 5 bases and the J gene end by 3 bases; junction bases not matched to a gene: 5. The V gene's germline CDR1 is GTSNPN and CDR2 SVGIG (reference sequence). DNA of the CDR3: TGTGCCTGGGGTAGCGGGGGCTACTACAATGAGCAGTTCTTC. Its protein is CAWGSGGYYNEQFF.

This clonotype has just a few counts. The chain combines TRBV12-3 or TRBV12-4 with TRBJ2-2, with 13 bases lining up with TRBD2. The length of the CDR3 is 17 residues. J lost 6 bases, V lost 5 bases, and 9 bases had no gene match. The CDR3 DNA sequence: TGTGCCAGCAGTCCCTATACTAGCGGGAGGGGAGCCGGGGAGCTGTTTTTT. Protein: CASSPYTSGRGAGELFF.

The J gene is TRBJ1-1, the V gene TRBV30; TRBD1 agrees at 7 bases. The ends lost 5 bases at V and 1 base at J; junction bases unmatched: 4. The germline gives CDR1 GTSNPN, CDR2 SVGIG (reference sequence). There are 13 residues in the CDR3. CDR3 amino acids: CAWARQGNTEAFF. The CDR3 DNA reads TGTGCCTGGGCCAGACAGGGGAACACTGAAGCTTTCTTT.

V usage is TRBV30 and J usage is TRBJ1-2; weak D call: TRBD1 (6 bases). CDR1 GTSNPN and CDR2 SVGIG come from the germline V gene (reference sequence). The CDR3 runs to 14 residues. The V and J ends lost 5 bases and 0 bases respectively, with 13 bases between them. CDR3 residues: CAWGGPRPNYGYTF. In nucleotides, the CDR3 is TGTGCCTGGGGGGGGCCTCGGCCTAACTATGGCTACACCTTC.

This clonotype showed up many times. The chain employs TRBV3-1 and TRBJ2-5; 10 bases align to TRBD1. The CDR3 has 15 amino acids. J gave up 4 bases and V 4 bases, and 6 bases lay outside the gene matches. The germline V gene encodes CDR1 LGHDT and CDR2 YNNKEL (reference sequence). In DNA form, the CDR3 reads TGTGCCAGCAGCCGGAGACAGGGGGCAAGAGAGACCCAGTACTTC. Its protein product is CASSRRQGARETQYF.

This clonotype was observed a handful of times. This chain joins TRBV12-5 and TRBJ2-7; D unclear. Trimming removed 1 base from V and 3 bases from J, with 4 bases in between. This CDR3 is 12 amino acids long. Germline lookup yields CDR1 LGHNT and CDR2 FRNRAP. This CDR3 is CASGLDFYEQYF. The CDR3 region has the DNA TGTGCTAGTGGTTTGGACTTCTACGAGCAGTACTTC.

This clonotype has just a few counts. This rearrangement joins TRBV27 to TRBJ1-2; 7 bases are shared with TRBD1. J was trimmed by 2 bases and V by 5 bases; bases with no gene match: 8. The CDR3 covers 15 residues. CDR1 MNHEY and CDR2 SMNVEV come from the germline V gene (reference sequence). CDR3 DNA: TGTGCCAGCAGTCCACAGGGGAAAAAGAACTATGGCTACACCTTC. It yields the protein CASSPQGKKNYGYTF.

This clonotype was seen at least ten times. The J gene is TRBJ2-3, the V gene TRBV10-3; TRBD2 aligns across 9 bases. The V gene end was trimmed by 4 bases and the J gene end by 1 base; junction bases not matched to a gene: 0. The germline V gene encodes CDR1 ENHRY and CDR2 SYGVKD. The CDR3 spans 14 residues. Here the CDR3 reads CAISGTSGTDTQYF. CDR3 coding DNA: TGTGCCATCAGTGGGACTAGCGGCACAGATACGCAGTATTTT.

This clonotype was observed a few times. V usage is TRBV10-3 and J usage is TRBJ2-5; 8 bases map to TRBD1. This CDR3 contains 14 residues. V trimming: 5 bases; J trimming: 2 bases; junction bases outside the gene matches: 4. Germline CDR1 is ENHRY and CDR2 is SYGVKD. In DNA form, the CDR3 reads TGTGCCATCAGTTGGACAGGGTTTCAAGAGACCCAGTACTTC. Protein sequence: CAISWTGFQETQYF.